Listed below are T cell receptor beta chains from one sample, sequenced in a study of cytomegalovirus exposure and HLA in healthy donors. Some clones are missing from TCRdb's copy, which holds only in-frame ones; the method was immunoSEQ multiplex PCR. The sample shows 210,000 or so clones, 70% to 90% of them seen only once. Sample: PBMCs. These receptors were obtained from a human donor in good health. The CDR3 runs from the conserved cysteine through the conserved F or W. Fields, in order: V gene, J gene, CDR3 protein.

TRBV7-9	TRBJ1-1	CASSLGRAGPVMNTEAFF
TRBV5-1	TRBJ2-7	CASSFRTAYEQYF
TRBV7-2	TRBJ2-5	CASSLSTSEETQYF
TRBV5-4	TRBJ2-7	CASRQSGTGNSYEQYF
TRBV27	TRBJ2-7	CASSISQGNEQYF
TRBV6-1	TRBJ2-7	CASSEAFRTVFPYEQYF
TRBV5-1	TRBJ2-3	CASSWAGSTDTQYF
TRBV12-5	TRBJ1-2	CASGPRRDRVDGYTF
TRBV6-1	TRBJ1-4	CASSVHAGPINEKLFF
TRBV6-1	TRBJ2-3	CASSARLAGGTDTQYF
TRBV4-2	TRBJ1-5	CASSQTGTVYQPQHF
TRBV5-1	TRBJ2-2	CASSLDRGGTGELFF
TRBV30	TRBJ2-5	CAWSGQFQETQYF
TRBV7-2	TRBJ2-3	CASSLGLAGGGRQYF
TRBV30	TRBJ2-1	CAWSKGRGYNEQFF
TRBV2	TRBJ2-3	CASRAGTDTQYF
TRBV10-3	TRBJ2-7	CAMGTSAQEQYF
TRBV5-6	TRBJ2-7	CASSSGQGAFHEQYF
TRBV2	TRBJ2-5	CASTRGVAGKETQYF
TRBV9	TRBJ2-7	CASSYNSGYEQYF
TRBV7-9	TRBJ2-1	CASSPTRGGAYNEQFF
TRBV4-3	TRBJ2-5	CASSQGGAGRGTQYF
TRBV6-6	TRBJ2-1	CASSYELAGAEQFF
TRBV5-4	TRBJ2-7	CASSSDYSYEQYF
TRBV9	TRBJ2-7	CASGTGGFGEQYF
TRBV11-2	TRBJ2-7	CASSTPLAGEHEQYF
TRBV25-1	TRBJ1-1	CASSEWGTGNTEAFF
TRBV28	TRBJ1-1	CASSSPALQGARSEAFF
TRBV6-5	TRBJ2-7	CASSYSEGISYEQYF
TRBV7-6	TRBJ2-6	CASSAYYAGSGANVLTF
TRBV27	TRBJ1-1	CASSLFPAVSPMNTEAFF
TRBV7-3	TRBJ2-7	CASSLFGTGAYEQYF
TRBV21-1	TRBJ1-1	CASSSWRNGGLNTEAFF
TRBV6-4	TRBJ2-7	CASSGARTGRELSYEQYF
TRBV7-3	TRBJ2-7	CASSLKWPGGGGYDEQYF
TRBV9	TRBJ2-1	CASSVGDYPTYNEQFF
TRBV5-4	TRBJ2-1	CASSGGLRREGLNEQFF